This T cell receptor (beta chain) was sequenced in a study of blood T cell repertoires in COVID-19. Study-wide context: From T cells, B-cell-depleted T cells, or PBMCs came the material, which was cDNA or gDNA.

Assay: immunoSEQ multiplex PCR; the TCRdb copy retains only in-frame clones and omits some. The repertoire includes approximately 170,000 clones, just over 90% of them detected once, and around 4.8% sits in the top ten. Germline lookup yields CDR1 SGHRS and CDR2 YFSETQ. The ends lost 3 bases at V and 5 bases at J; junction bases unmatched: 11. The CDR3 length is 16 residues. V usage is TRBV5-1 and J usage is TRBJ2-7, with 10 bases matching TRBD2. The sequenced sample consisted of peripheral blood. The source of this sequence is a young man with COVID-19, enrolled during active disease. The DNA for the CDR3 is TGCGCCAGCAGCTACGCCGGGACTAGCGCGGATAACGAGCAGTACTTC. Its protein product is CASSYAGTSADNEQYF.